The clone carrying this T cell receptor (beta chain) was counted only a few times. As yet, its antigen is unknown. These data belong to a study of molecular identifiers for immune sequencing clone quantification. Study observations and caveats: In naive cells, clones above 20 RNA copies held under 1% of molecules, whereas in effector cells they held over 98%. Sizes of highly expanded clones could be underestimated through identical TCRs sharing a barcode.

Previously described methods and listed TCR primers produced bulk TCR libraries. TCRdb fed the PCR reads into MiXCR, producing one record per CDR3 protein. The sample shows around 480,000 distinct CDR3 sequences, around 21% of them seen only once. The CDR3 has 15 residues. Germline values: CDR1 GTSNPN, CDR2 SVGIG (reference sequence). Trimming cost V 3 bases and J 5 bases; bases outside gene matches: 8. The rearrangement links TRBV30 to TRBJ2-2; 8 bases align to TRBD1. Sequencing input: naive CD8+ T cells from blood, with Jurkat cell RNA spiked in. Regarding subset: FACS-sorted CD8+CD4-CCR7+CD45RA+ naive T cells. The clonotype originates from a human donor in good health. Some libraries in this study had Jurkat cell RNA spiked in. The CDR3 DNA sequence: TGTGCCTGGAGCGCAGGGGGCGTTGTGACCGGGGAGCTGTTTTTT. This gives the protein CAWSAGGVVTGELFF.